The TCR beta chain under discussion was sequenced for a study of blood T cells in healthy people across ages. Study-wide results and caveats: Possibly confounding the expanded clonotype changes was the fact that donor CMV status was unknown. Naive T cell percentage showed a strong correlation with TCR beta diversity. Donors of long life had a larger count of naive CD4+ cells and greater diversity than aged donors.

Isolating PBMCs gave at least 6.5 million of these cells per sample. Primers used in a second PCR of roughly 6 to 11 cycles were a sample-barcoded 5' primer and a J-beta primer mix. TCRdb re-called the 5' RACE reads with MiXCR, one entry per CDR3 protein. The sample consists of 710,000 or so distinct CDR3 sequences, about a third of them appearing once. Germline V gene lookup returns CDR1 DFQATT and CDR2 SNEGSKA (reference sequence). CDR3 length: 16 amino acids. V was pared by 0 bases and J by 1 base, with 16 bases between. About this clonotype itself: Its specificity is not known.

The clonotype was recovered from an elderly woman in good health. The chain is built from TRBV20-1 and TRBJ2-7; D assignment may be TRBD1 or TRBD2 (5 bases each). Sample: blood. CDR3 protein: CSARDLRDGHSYEQYF. CDR3 DNA sequence: TGCAGTGCTAGAGATCTCAGGGACGGCCATTCCTACGAGCAGTACTTC.